This T cell receptor (beta chain) was profiled in a study of blood T cell repertoires in COVID-19. Study-wide background: Samples taken during acute and convalescent COVID-19 were collected in the United States, Italy and Spain.

Germline assignment: CDR1 LGHDT and CDR2 YNNKEL (reference sequence). V gave up 8 bases and J gave up 3 bases, with 10 bases separating them. The CDR3 spans 13 residues. Authors' data handling: Cell counts per sample came from amplifying reference gene primers. Only in-frame clones appear in the TCRdb table, and some are missing; sequencing was by immunoSEQ multiplex PCR. V, J and clone size were drawn from that table, and D and trimming were deduced from the DNA. The sample has roughly 190,000 clones, around 87% seen once. The TCR comes from a man between 18 and 35 years old with active or convalescent COVID-19. The chain is built from TRBV3-1 (or the pseudogene TRBV3-2) and TRBJ1-4; D unclear. The sample consisted of peripheral blood. DNA of the CDR3: TGTGCCAGCGGACTACTAGCTAATGAAAAACTGTTTTTT. Protein: CASGLLANEKLFF.